This passage covers 7 T cell receptor beta chains from one sample sequenced in a study of cytomegalovirus exposure and HLA in healthy donors (dated by TCRdb to the late 2010s). Library generation was performed with the immunoSEQ multiplex PCR assay. A mixture of 60 forward primers for TCR Vbeta segments and 13 reverse primers for TCR Jbeta segments was used in the multiplex PCR. The source is immuneACCESS, and TCRdb retained only in-frame sequences with V and J called. Part of the clones is not carried over; for the studies checked, unresolved V genes explain less than half of this, and the remainder is unexplained. The sample yields 110,000 or so clones; around three quarters were counted once. In total, the top ten clones hold 2% to 3% of the sample. Sequenced input: PBMCs. These receptors all come from a female donor in good health and CMV-seronegative.

The V call is TRBV10-1, the J call TRBJ2-3; D is perhaps TRBD1 (6 bases). Germline V gene data show CDR1 as WNHNN and CDR2 as SYGVQD (reference sequence). This CDR3 has 15 amino acids. V was cut by 5 bases and J by 3 bases, with 15 bases left in between. The CDR3 DNA sequence: TGCGCCAGCAGTCCTCTCGACAGGACTACAGATACGCAGTATTTT. As protein: CASSPLDRTTDTQYF.

V usage is TRBV6-5 and J usage is TRBJ1-2; D may be TRBD1 (6 bases). The length of the CDR3 is 15 residues. CDR1 MNHEY and CDR2 SVGAGI come from the germline V gene. Trimming cost V 0 bases and J 3 bases, with 11 bases left between them. The CDR3 protein is CASSYSQGTHYGYTF. The CDR3 DNA reads TGTGCCAGCAGTTACTCACAGGGAACTCACTATGGCTACACCTTC.

This chain connects TRBV5-5 to TRBJ2-7, with TRBD1 as a possible D gene (7 bases). The ends were cut back, 6 bases at V and 3 bases at J, with 13 bases in the middle. This CDR3 spans 13 amino acids. The V gene's germline CDR1 is SGHKS and CDR2 YYEKEE (reference sequence). CDR3 DNA: TGTGCCAGCACTTGGGGGGACAGCTACGAGCAGTACTTC. Amino acid sequence: CASTWGDSYEQYF.

The chain joins TRBV4-2 to TRBJ2-2; TRBD2 matches 9 bases. There are 16 residues in the CDR3. V was pared by 2 bases and J by 3 bases, with 4 bases of the junction left unmatched. From germline, CDR1 is LGHNA and CDR2 YNFKEQ. The CDR3 coding sequence is TGTGCCAGCAGCCAACTAGCGGGGAGAGACACCGGGGAGCTGTTTTTT. Protein: CASSQLAGRDTGELFF.

This chain's CDR3 is CASSFSDRAYEQYF. CDR3 nucleotides: TGTGCCAGCAGCTTCTCGGACAGAGCCTACGAGCAGTACTTC. The chain joins TRBV5-5 to TRBJ2-7, with D possibly being TRBD1 (6 bases). CDR3 length equals 14 residues. Germline V gene sequence: CDR1 SGHKS, CDR2 YYEKEE (reference sequence). The germline V and J ends were trimmed by 2 bases and 2 bases, with 11 bases remaining between them. Based on the CDR3 plus reference TRBV5-5 and TRBJ2-7, the full variable domain is DAGVTQSPTHLIKTRGQQVTLRCSPISGHKSVSWYQQVLGQGPQFIFQYYEKEERGRGNFPDRFSARQFPNYSSELNVNALLLGDSALYLCASSFSDRAYEQYFGPGTRLTVT.

This clone occurred once. The chain has TRBV12-5 and TRBJ1-2; D not resolved. Germline V gene lookup returns CDR1 LGHNT and CDR2 FRNRAP. The V end was cut by 4 bases, the J end by 8 bases, with 23 bases between. The CDR3 runs 16 residues. DNA for the CDR3: TGTGCTAGTGGTTACCCTCCTGAGGAGCCCCTAATCGGCTACACCTTC. Protein: CASGYPPEEPLIGYTF.

The rearrangement joins TRBV9 to TRBJ1-4, with D possibly matching TRBD1 (5 bases). The germline gives CDR1 SGDLS, CDR2 YYNGEE. With 0 bases removed from V and 6 bases from J, the gap between germline ends came to 18 bases. The CDR3 is 17 amino acids. The CDR3 loop is CASSVGGGGSLYEKLFF. The CDR3 bases are TGTGCCAGCAGCGTAGGGGGCGGGGGAAGCTTATATGAAAAACTGTTTTTT.